The entry below describes one TCR beta chain. The antigen is unknown. Profiled with immunoSEQ multiplex PCR; TCRdb holds only in-frame clones, not every one. The sample shows 100,000 or so clones, approximately 90% of them seen only once. These data come from a study of T cell responses to AZD1222 COVID-19 vaccine. Findings and limits, study-wide: Nearly half of spike-specific TCRs reportedly target variant regions that are unmutated in the B.1.351 and B.1.1.7 variants.

The V and J ends lost 10 bases and 1 base respectively, with 13 bases between them. CDR3 length: 13 residues. Germline V lookup: CDR1 MNHEY, CDR2 SVGAGI. Sequencing used peripheral blood, obtained on day 0 of AZD1222 vaccination. The sequence came from an adult in good health. The J gene is TRBJ1-1, the V gene TRBV6-5; D unclear. The DNA for the CDR3 is TGTGCCACGTACCGTCCAGGGAACACTGAAGCTTTCTTT. Residues: CATYRPGNTEAFF.